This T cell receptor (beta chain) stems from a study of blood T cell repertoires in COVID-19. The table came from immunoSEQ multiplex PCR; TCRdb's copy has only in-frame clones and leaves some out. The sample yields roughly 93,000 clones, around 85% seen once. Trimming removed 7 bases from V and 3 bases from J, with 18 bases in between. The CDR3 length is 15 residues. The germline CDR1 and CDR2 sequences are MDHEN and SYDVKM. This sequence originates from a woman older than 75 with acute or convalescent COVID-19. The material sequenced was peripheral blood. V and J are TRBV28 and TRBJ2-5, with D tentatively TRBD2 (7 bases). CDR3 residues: CASTHNRAGEETQYF. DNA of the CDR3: TGTGCCAGCACTCATAACAGGGCGGGGGAAGAGACCCAGTACTTC.